The rows below give T cell receptor beta chains drawn from one sample of a study of T cells in Graves' hyperthyroidism and ophthalmopathy. TCRdb recomputed calls from the multiplex PCR reads with MiXCR, one row per CDR3 protein. The repertoire consists of about 270,000 distinct CDR3 sequences, with approximately 20% occurring once and the leading ten covering around two thirds. Sequenced sample: blood. The receptors here all came from a young man with Graves' ophthalmopathy. Both conserved end residues are part of each CDR3. Fields, in order: CDR3 length, clone size, J gene, V gene, CDR3 protein. The size field is filled for only some rows; it gives once, few, many or a size class.

>18|-|TRBJ2-3|TRBV6-9
CASSYEGHTASSTDTQYF
>13|many|TRBJ1-1|TRBV18
CASSSDRDAEAFF
>15|-|TRBJ2-2|TRBV5-1
CASSSQNSNTGELFF
>14|-|TRBJ2-7|TRBV15
CATSTSGWGDEQYF
>15|few|TRBJ2-5|TRBV20-1
CSAEPGTSIVKTQYF
>19|-|TRBJ2-2|TRBV11-1
CASSHGRQGLTINTGELFF
>17|few|TRBJ2-4|TRBV11-2
CASSLVRDRLAKNIQYF
>12|-|TRBJ1-5|TRBV12-3/TRBV12-4
CASSLPYQPQHF
>12|many|TRBJ2-2|TRBV30
CAWSVSRGELFF
>17|-|TRBJ1-5|TRBV5-5
CASSLAPDREENQPQHF
>14|-|TRBJ1-4|TRBV5-1
CASSLGRVNEKLFF
>15|few|TRBJ1-5|TRBV24-1
CATSGGGSGNQPQHF
>13|many|TRBJ1-2|TRBV11-1
CASSLGGGSGYTF
>16|few|TRBJ2-1|TRBV12-3/TRBV12-4
CASSLGVGGPFGEQFF
>14|many|TRBJ2-5|TRBV2
CASRSGQDLETQYF
>17|many|TRBJ2-7|TRBV11-2
CASSLKGAWTRVGEQYF
>11|many|TRBJ2-1|TRBV7-8
CASSFSLEQFF
>15|many|TRBJ2-7|TRBV5-1
CASSLGREVSYEQYF
>11|-|TRBJ1-2|TRBV2
CATQGNYGYTF
>13|many|TRBJ1-1|TRBV20-1
CSAPGTGGFEAFF
>13|-|TRBJ1-5|TRBV19
CASSNYQGEPQHF
>16|many|TRBJ1-5|TRBV28
CASSFRGGQGNQPQHF
>12|many|TRBJ2-7|TRBV30
CAWSATGGEQYF
>11|-|TRBJ2-2|TRBV10-2
CASRGAGELFF
>12|few|TRBJ1-4|TRBV6-1
CASTWANEKLFF
>11|-|TRBJ2-7|TRBV6-1
CASSDRGEQYF
>13|many|TRBJ1-1|TRBV30
CAWSVLRIVEAFF
>15|few|TRBJ2-2|TRBV6-6
CASSYQNRGGGELFF
>14|many|TRBJ2-1|TRBV7-8
CASRAVISIGEQFF
>12|many|TRBJ1-1|TRBV20-1
CSAINRNTEAFF
>20|-|TRBJ1-3|TRBV19
CASSIFPSGQGIYSGNTIYF